These 28 T cell receptor beta chains came from one sample sequenced in a study of cytomegalovirus exposure and HLA in healthy donors. The PCR was carried out with 60 Vbeta primers and 13 Jbeta primers. Method: immunoSEQ multiplex PCR; TCRdb's copy keeps in-frame clones and lacks some. The sample includes about 160,000 clones, 79% seen only once; the top ten take about 2.2%. The sequencing input was PBMCs. Source of these receptors: a man aged 40-49 years in good health and CMV-seronegative.

CDR3 loop: CASSSSGTRGDEQYF. For the CDR3, the DNA is TGTGCCAGTAGTAGTTCCGGGACTAGGGGCGACGAGCAGTACTTC. The gene calls are TRBV19 and TRBJ2-7; 8 nucleotides align to TRBD2. Germline lookup yields CDR1 LNHDA and CDR2 SQIVND (reference sequence). Losses at the gene ends were 4 bases for V and 5 bases for J; bases not matched to a gene: 10. This CDR3 contains 15 residues.

This clone has just one count. The chain links TRBV6-4 to TRBJ1-5; D gene unclear. The V gene lost 4 bases and the J gene lost 5 bases, with 9 bases spanning the gap. Germline V gene data show CDR1 as MRHNA and CDR2 as SNTAGT. This CDR3 contains 13 residues. CDR3 DNA: TGTGCCAGCAGTGCCGAGCAGGATCAGCCCCAGCATTTT. Translation gives CASSAEQDQPQHF.

This chain joins TRBV7-6 and TRBJ2-3; TRBD2 aligns across 10 bases. CDR1 is SGHVS and CDR2 is FNYEAQ in the germline V gene. With V trimmed by 5 bases and J by 2 bases, 19 bases remained unmatched. The CDR3 sequence is 20 residues long. CDR3 protein: CASSPRGGYPSGGSTDTQYF. The CDR3 coding sequence is TGTGCCAGCAGCCCCAGGGGGGGGTACCCTAGCGGGGGCTCCACAGATACGCAGTATTTT.

With respect to this clone: At one end the junction does not follow the germline gene, possibly because of a read error. The V gene is TRBV7-9, the J gene TRBJ2-5, with D possibly matching TRBD2 (5 bases). Germline CDR1 is SEHNR and CDR2 is FQNEAQ (reference sequence). CDR3 length equals 12 residues. Here the CDR3 DNA reads TGTGCCAGCAGCTTAGGCCCGCCCCCGCGGGACTTC. Translation gives CASSLGPPPRDF.

The chain employs TRBV7-8 and TRBJ2-4; D is unresolved. CDR3 length: 18 amino acids. Germline V CDR1 and CDR2: SGHVS, FQNEAQ. Trimming took 0 bases from V and 0 from J, leaving 15 bases between them. The CDR3 here is CASSLASGQVLAKNIQYF. As DNA, the CDR3 is TGTGCCAGCAGCTTAGCGTCCGGCCAGGTCCTAGCCAAAAACATTCAGTACTTC.

This clone turned up a few times. The rearrangement uses TRBV4-1 and TRBJ2-5; 8 bases map to TRBD1. With V trimmed by 1 base and J by 3 bases, 1 base remained unmatched. Germline loops: CDR1 MGHRA, CDR2 YSYEKL. The CDR3 has 14 amino acids. The CDR3 is CASSQGDRKETQYF. The CDR3 DNA is TGCGCCAGCAGCCAAGGGGACAGGAAAGAGACCCAGTACTTC.

The chain links TRBV2 to TRBJ1-2; D not resolved. V was shortened by 1 base and J by 4 bases, with 10 bases between the two germline ends. Germline CDR1 SNHLY, CDR2 FYNNEI. This CDR3 is built from 14 residues. The CDR3 spells CASSEVLEGYGYTF. The DNA for the CDR3 is TGTGCCAGCAGTGAAGTTTTGGAGGGCTATGGCTACACCTTC.

This chain connects TRBV30 to TRBJ1-1; tentative D call: TRBD1 (6 bases). The CDR3 covers 16 residues. The germline CDR1 and CDR2 sequences are GTSNPN and SVGIG (reference sequence). Trimming shortened V by 3 bases and J by 7 bases, and 24 bases separated the two germline ends. This chain's CDR3 is CAWRPGAKDRAHEAFF. The CDR3 DNA follows: TGTGCCTGGAGACCTGGGGCTAAGGACAGAGCCCATGAAGCTTTCTTT.

V usage is TRBV28 and J usage is TRBJ2-3, with 11 bases fitting TRBD2. The V segment lost 5 bases and the J segment 0 bases; nucleotides outside the gene matches: 13. Germline V CDR1 and CDR2: MDHEN, SYDVKM. There are 19 residues in the CDR3. The CDR3 DNA reads TGTGCCAGCAGTCCAGGGGCTAGACTAGCGGGAAGAAGCACAGATACGCAGTATTTT. Encoded protein: CASSPGARLAGRSTDTQYF.

The V gene is TRBV7-6, the J gene TRBJ2-5; 10 positions agree with TRBD2. Germline V lookup: CDR1 SGHVS, CDR2 FNYEAQ. The CDR3 is made up of 14 amino acids. J gave up 3 bases and V 5 bases, and 3 bases lay outside the gene matches. CDR3 nucleotides: TGTGCCAGCAGCACCGGACTAGCGGAAGAGACCCAGTACTTC. This codes for CASSTGLAEETQYF.

The sample holds a few counts of this clone. The V and J genes are TRBV19 and TRBJ2-2; no clear D. This CDR3 has 11 residues. The V end lost 5 bases, the J end lost 7 bases, and 5 bases lay between the germline ends. From germline, CDR1 is LNHDA and CDR2 SQIVND (reference sequence). CDR3 in DNA: TGTGCCAGTAGTTCGTACGGGGAGCTGTTTTTT. This encodes CASSSYGELFF. Using reference TRBV19 and TRBJ2-2 for the parts outside the CDR3, the full variable domain is DGGITQSPKYLFRKEGQNVTLSCEQNLNHDAMYWYRQDPGQGLRLIYYSQIVNDFQKGDIAEGYSVSREKKESFPLTVTSAQKNPTAFYLCASSSYGELFFGEGSRLTVL.

The V call is TRBV5-1, the J call TRBJ2-1, with TRBD2 as a possible D gene (5 bases). The CDR3 is 14 residues long. Germline V gene sequence: CDR1 SGHRS, CDR2 YFSETQ. V lost 4 bases to trimming and J lost 4 bases, with 12 bases between them. The CDR3 nucleotides read TGCGCCAGCAGCCCGATGGACTTTTACAATGAGCAGTTCTTC. This codes for CASSPMDFYNEQFF.

This sequence joins TRBV7-2 and TRBJ2-3; 8 bases line up with TRBD1. From germline, CDR1 is SGHTA and CDR2 FQGNSA. The J segment lost 5 bases and the V segment lost 5 bases, leaving 3 bases of the junction unmatched. The CDR3 runs 13 residues. The CDR3 sequence is CASSARGQDTQYF. The DNA of the CDR3 is TGTGCCAGCAGCGCCAGGGGGCAAGATACGCAGTATTTT.

This clone was counted once. This chain connects TRBV6-1 to TRBJ1-3; D is undetermined. Per the germline V gene, CDR1 is MNHNS and CDR2 is SASEGT. Trimming took 4 bases from V and 4 from J, leaving 11 bases between them. The CDR3 is 14 residues long. This CDR3 reads CASSAGIKGNTIYF. The CDR3 DNA sequence: TGTGCCAGCAGTGCGGGGATCAAAGGAAACACCATATATTTT.

The rearrangement uses TRBV5-1 and TRBJ2-3; D unclear. V lost 4 bases, J lost 6 bases, and 12 bases lay in between. CDR1 and CDR2 from the germline V gene are SGHRS and YFSETQ. The CDR3 has 13 residues. For the CDR3, the DNA is TGCGCCAGCAGCCAGGAACAACTCGATACGCAGTATTTT. This codes for CASSQEQLDTQYF.

The chain links TRBV14 to TRBJ2-7; 8 bases map to TRBD2. The CDR3 consists of 16 residues. Germline CDR1 and CDR2: SGHDN and FVKESK. V trimming: 1 base; J trimming: 7 bases; junction bases outside the gene matches: 12. DNA for the CDR3: TGTGCCAGCAGCCAAGCAACTAGCGGACGTCTGGGGGAGCAGTACTTC. This translates into CASSQATSGRLGEQYF.

This chain joins TRBV5-1 and TRBJ2-3; TRBD2 might be the D (5 bases). Germline loops: CDR1 SGHRS, CDR2 YFSETQ. The CDR3 has 15 amino acids. V lost 0 bases to trimming and J lost 4 bases, with 12 bases between them. The CDR3 sequence: CASSLGTPGPDTQYF. The DNA of the CDR3 is TGCGCCAGCAGCTTGGGGACTCCCGGCCCAGATACGCAGTATTTT. The variable domain in full, with the rest retrieved from reference TRBV5-1 and TRBJ2-3, is KAGVTQTPRYLIKTRGQQVTLSCSPISGHRSVSWYQQTPGQGLQFLFEYFSETQRNKGNFPGRFSGRQFSNSRSEMNVSTLELGDSALYLCASSLGTPGPDTQYFGPGTRLTVL.

The rearrangement joins TRBV19 to TRBJ1-2, with 9 nucleotides matching TRBD1. The CDR3 has 12 amino acids. Germline assignment: CDR1 LNHDA and CDR2 SQIVND (reference sequence). V shed 10 bases, J shed 5 bases, and the junction held 5 bases outside the gene matches. The CDR3, as DNA: TGTGCCACCAGACAGGGGGTTTATGGCTACACCTTC. Residues: CATRQGVYGYTF.

This chain joins TRBV25-1 and TRBJ1-2, with unresolved D. The germline gives CDR1 MGHDK, CDR2 SYGVNS. The CDR3 covers 13 residues. The ends were cut back, 6 bases at V and 0 bases at J, with 8 bases in the middle. This CDR3 is CASSGFTNYGYTF. In DNA, the CDR3 is TGTGCCAGCAGCGGGTTTACTAACTATGGCTACACCTTC.

The table lists this clone with a count of one. V is TRBV5-1 and J is TRBJ2-7; 9 nucleotides agree with TRBD1. V was pared by 1 base and J by 6 bases, with 8 bases of the junction left unmatched. Germline V gene sequence: CDR1 SGHRS, CDR2 YFSETQ. This CDR3 region has 15 residues. CDR3 amino acids: CASSLSPTGGLEQYF. The CDR3 DNA is TGCGCCAGCAGCTTGAGCCCGACAGGGGGACTCGAGCAGTACTTC. Variable domain in full (rest from reference TRBV5-1 and TRBJ2-7): KAGVTQTPRYLIKTRGQQVTLSCSPISGHRSVSWYQQTPGQGLQFLFEYFSETQRNKGNFPGRFSGRQFSNSRSEMNVSTLELGDSALYLCASSLSPTGGLEQYFGPGTRLTVT.

The chain links TRBV19 to TRBJ2-3; 8 bases are shared with TRBD2. The CDR3 length is 16 residues. J lost 4 bases, V lost 8 bases, and 14 bases had no gene match. Germline CDR1 is LNHDA and CDR2 is SQIVND (reference sequence). CDR3 nucleotides: TGTGCCAGTGGGTCCATCAGCGGGAGTACAGCAGATACGCAGTATTTT. Protein product: CASGSISGSTADTQYF.

The chain is built from TRBV11-2 and TRBJ2-2; D is uncertain. CDR3 size: 13 residues. Trimming shortened V by 1 base and J by 7 bases, and 7 bases separated the two germline ends. Germline V gene data show CDR1 as SGHAT and CDR2 as FQNNGV. This CDR3 reads CASSLVPDGELFF. The CDR3 DNA reads as TGTGCCAGCAGCTTAGTCCCAGACGGGGAGCTGTTTTTT.

This clone was counted a few times. The rearrangement links TRBV5-5 to TRBJ2-2; maybe TRBD1 (6 bases). Trimming took 3 bases from V and 5 from J, leaving 8 bases between them. Germline V gives CDR1 SGHKS, CDR2 YYEKEE (reference sequence). The length of the CDR3 is 13 residues. In nucleotides, the CDR3 is TGTGCCAGCAGCTACAGGGTAACCGGGGAGCTGTTTTTT. Protein product: CASSYRVTGELFF.

V gene TRBV2 combines with J gene TRBJ2-3; 7 nucleotides line up with TRBD2. In germline, CDR1 is SNHLY, CDR2 FYNNEI. The CDR3 length is 12 residues. V lost 6 bases to trimming and J lost 10 bases; unmatched junction nucleotides: 7. CDR3 in DNA: TGTGCCAGCAGGGGGGAGGGGCCGGCGCAGTATTTT. It codes for CASRGEGPAQYF.

V is TRBV4-2 and J is TRBJ2-2; TRBD1 agrees at 7 bases. CDR3 length: 15 amino acids. Germline-derived CDR1 and CDR2 are LGHNA and YNFKEQ. V dropped 0 bases and J dropped 5; count of bases not matched to a gene: 3. The CDR3 bases are TGTGCCAGCAGCCAAGAGGAGACAGGGACCGGGGAGCTGTTTTTT. Its translation: CASSQEETGTGELFF.

V and J are TRBV5-8 and TRBJ2-7, with TRBD2 identical over 10 bases. In germline, CDR1 is SGHTS, CDR2 YDEGEE. The trim removed 6 bases at V and 0 bases at J, leaving 6 bases unmatched. This CDR3 is built from 15 residues. CDR3 coding DNA: TGTGCCAGCACTCCTGGACTAGCGGTCTCCTACGAGCAGTACTTC. This translates into CASTPGLAVSYEQYF.

The V and J genes are TRBV4-3 and TRBJ2-3; 10 positions match TRBD1. The CDR3 consists of 16 residues. Germline CDR1 and CDR2: LGHNA and YSLEER. V shed 0 bases, J shed 5 bases, and the junction held 5 bases outside the gene matches. DNA of the CDR3: TGCGCCAGCAGCCAAGAACTCCGGACAGGGGGAGATACGCAGTATTTT. It yields the protein CASSQELRTGGDTQYF.

This clone occurred a few times. The chain is built from TRBV11-1 and TRBJ1-1, with D maybe TRBD1 (5 bases). CDR3 length equals 12 residues. The ends were cut back, 5 bases at V and 7 bases at J, with 11 bases in the middle. Germline-derived CDR1 and CDR2 are SGHAT and FQDESV (reference sequence). The CDR3 loop reads CASSLDSSEAFF. The CDR3 DNA reads TGTGCCAGCAGCCTAGACAGCAGTGAAGCTTTCTTT.